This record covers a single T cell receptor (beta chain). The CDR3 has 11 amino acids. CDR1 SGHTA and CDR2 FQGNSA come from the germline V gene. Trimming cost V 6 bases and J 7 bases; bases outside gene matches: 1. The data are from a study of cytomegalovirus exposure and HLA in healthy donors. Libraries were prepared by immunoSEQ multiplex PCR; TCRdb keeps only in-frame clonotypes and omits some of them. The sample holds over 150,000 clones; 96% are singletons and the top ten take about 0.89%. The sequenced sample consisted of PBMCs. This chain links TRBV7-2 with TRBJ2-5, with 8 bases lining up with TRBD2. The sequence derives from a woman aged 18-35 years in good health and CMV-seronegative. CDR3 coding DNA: TGTGCCAGCAGTCGGGAGGGGACCCAGTACTTC. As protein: CASSREGTQYF. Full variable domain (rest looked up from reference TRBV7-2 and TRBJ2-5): GAGVSQSPSNKVTEKGKDVELRCDPISGHTALYWYRQSLGQGLEFLIYFQGNSAPDKSGLPSDRFSAERTGGSVSTLTIQRTQQEDSAVYLCASSREGTQYFGPGTRLLVL.